One sample yielded the 20 T cell receptor beta chains listed below, sequenced in a study of blood T cell repertoires in COVID-19. Clones were read by immunoSEQ multiplex PCR, and TCRdb kept only the in-frame ones, dropping some. The profile shows 95,000 to 100,000 clones, less than 85% of them singletons. The sample was peripheral blood. These receptors were obtained from a woman older than 75 with active or convalescent COVID-19.

The chain employs TRBV10-3 and TRBJ2-7, with D possibly TRBD1 on 5 matching bases. V lost 0 bases, J lost 5 bases, and 11 bases lay in between. In germline, CDR1 is ENHRY, CDR2 SYGVKD. The CDR3 has 14 amino acids. The CDR3 region is CAISESAGYNEQYF. The CDR3 DNA follows: TGTGCCATCAGTGAGTCGGCAGGGTACAACGAGCAGTACTTC.

The gene calls are TRBV28 and TRBJ2-1; 9 positions agree with TRBD1. After removal of 8 bases from V and 3 bases from J, the junction contained 8 bases not matched to a gene. The germline CDR1 and CDR2 sequences are MDHEN and SYDVKM. This CDR3 comprises 15 residues. The CDR3 sequence: CASHTTGGYYNEQFF. DNA of the CDR3: TGTGCCAGCCATACAACAGGGGGCTACTACAATGAGCAGTTCTTC.

The chain couples TRBV2 to TRBJ2-7; D not certain. V lost 2 bases, J lost 2 bases, and 13 bases lay in between. Germline V lookup: CDR1 SNHLY, CDR2 FYNNEI. The CDR3 has 15 amino acids. The chain's CDR3 is CASSEPSAATYEQYF. The CDR3 DNA reads TGTGCCAGCAGTGAACCGTCGGCGGCCACCTACGAGCAGTACTTC.

V gene TRBV19 combines with J gene TRBJ1-1; 10 bases map to TRBD1. The CDR3 loop spans 15 amino acids. J lost 6 bases, V lost 4 bases, and 8 bases had no gene match. In germline, CDR1 is LNHDA, CDR2 SQIVND (reference sequence). CDR3 DNA sequence: TGTGCCAGTAGTAGCCAGACAGGGGGCATCTCTGAAGCTTTCTTT. It yields the protein CASSSQTGGISEAFF.

The CDR3 reads CASSLDQGTDTQYF. In DNA, the CDR3 is TGTGCCAGCAGCTTAGATCAGGGGACAGATACGCAGTATTTT. This chain connects TRBV7-3 to TRBJ2-3; the D gene is possibly TRBD1 (6 bases). V shed 2 bases and J shed 3 bases, with 9 bases lying between them. This CDR3 has 14 amino acids. Germline V gene lookup returns CDR1 SGHTA and CDR2 FQGTGA.

The V gene is TRBV29-1, the J gene TRBJ2-3; 7 positions match TRBD1. This CDR3 comprises 14 residues. From germline, CDR1 is SQVTM and CDR2 ANQGSEA. Losses at the gene ends were 7 bases for V and 2 bases for J; bases not matched to a gene: 9. CDR3 in amino acids: CSASQGEATDTQYF. CDR3 nucleotide sequence: TGCAGCGCCTCCCAGGGGGAAGCCACAGATACGCAGTATTTT.

The chain combines TRBV25-1 with TRBJ2-5; no firm D call. With 5 bases removed from V and 0 bases from J, the gap between germline ends came to 4 bases. The CDR3 contains 12 residues. Germline CDR1 and CDR2: MGHDK and SYGVNS. The CDR3 sequence: CASSPYQETQYF. The CDR3 DNA sequence: TGTGCCAGCAGTCCGTACCAAGAGACCCAGTACTTC.

The gene calls are TRBV3-1 (or the pseudogene TRBV3-2) and TRBJ1-4; D may be TRBD1 (6 bases). Between the trimmed V and J ends, which lost 2 bases and 8 bases, there was a span of 12 bases. The CDR3 totals 14 residues. CDR1 and CDR2 (germline): LGHDT, YNNKEL (reference sequence). The chain's CDR3 is CASSQLQGNEKLFF. The DNA for the CDR3 is TGTGCCAGCAGCCAACTACAGGGTAACGAAAAACTGTTTTTT.

This sequence joins TRBV28 and TRBJ2-1; maybe TRBD2 (5 bases). This CDR3 region has 15 residues. The germline gives CDR1 MDHEN, CDR2 SYDVKM. V lost 6 bases and J lost 0, with 12 bases in between. CDR3 sequence (DNA): TGTGCCAGCAGCTATATTAGCGCCTCCTACAATGAGCAGTTCTTC. Amino acid sequence: CASSYISASYNEQFF. Combining the CDR3 with reference TRBV28 and TRBJ2-1 gives the whole variable domain DVKVTQSSRYLVKRTGEKVFLECVQDMDHENMFWYRQDPGLGLRLIYFSYDVKMKEKGDIPEGYSVSREKKERFSLILESASTNQTSMYLCASSYISASYNEQFFGPGTRLTVL.

The genes are TRBV19 and TRBJ1-5, with TRBD1 matching 7 bases. The germline CDR1 and CDR2 sequences are LNHDA and SQIVND (reference sequence). V lost 6 bases and J lost 4; bases outside the gene matches: 6. The CDR3 runs 14 residues. The CDR3 nucleotides read TGTGCCAGTAGCTGGAACAGGGGTAATCAGCCCCAGCATTTT. Translating gives CASSWNRGNQPQHF. Complete variable domain (other parts from reference TRBV19 and TRBJ1-5): DGGITQSPKYLFRKEGQNVTLSCEQNLNHDAMYWYRQDPGQGLRLIYYSQIVNDFQKGDIAEGYSVSREKKESFPLTVTSAQKNPTAFYLCASSWNRGNQPQHFGDGTRLSIL.

The chain carries TRBV5-1 and TRBJ2-2; 9 bases are shared with TRBD1. After removal of 3 bases from V and 5 bases from J, the junction contained 5 bases not matched to a gene. CDR1 and CDR2 (germline): SGHRS, YFSETQ. This CDR3 comprises 15 residues. The CDR3 DNA is TGCGCCAGCAGCTCGACAGGGGGGAGGACCGGGGAGCTGTTTTTT. The encoded protein is CASSSTGGRTGELFF.

The chain has TRBV27 and TRBJ1-3, with TRBD1 matching over 7 bases. Germline V CDR1 and CDR2: MNHEY, SMNVEV (reference sequence). V lost 2 bases to trimming and J lost 0 bases; unmatched junction nucleotides: 4. This CDR3 is 16 amino acids long. CDR3 nucleotide sequence: TGTGCCAGCAGTTTAAGGGGGCGCCCCTCTGGAAACACCATATATTTT. It translates to CASSLRGRPSGNTIYF.

The CDR3 bases are TGTGCCACCTCAATAACACTAGCGGGAGGCAATGAGCAGTTCTTC. Translated, it gives CATSITLAGGNEQFF. This chain links TRBV14 with TRBJ2-1, with TRBD2 identical over 12 bases. The CDR3 is made up of 15 amino acids. Losses at the gene ends were 10 bases for V and 6 bases for J; bases not matched to a gene: 10. Germline V gene data show CDR1 as SGHDN and CDR2 as FVKESK.

The chain combines TRBV27 with TRBJ2-1; the match to TRBD2 covers 9 bases. The length of the CDR3 is 17 residues. Losses at the gene ends were 4 bases for V and 7 bases for J; bases not matched to a gene: 14. CDR1 and CDR2 (germline): MNHEY, SMNVEV (reference sequence). CDR3 in DNA: TGTGCCAGCAGTTGGCGTAGAGTAGCGGGAGAATGGAATGAGCAGTTCTTC. Translation: CASSWRRVAGEWNEQFF.

This clone was counted between two and nine times. The chain combines TRBV5-6 with TRBJ2-3; perhaps TRBD2 as D (6 bases). Germline CDR1 reads SGHDT; CDR2 reads YYEEEE. CDR3 length: 14 residues. The V and J ends lost 2 bases and 2 bases respectively, with 9 bases between them. The CDR3 DNA reads as TGTGCCAGCAGCTTCCGGGGGTTCACAGATACGCAGTATTTT. Encoded protein: CASSFRGFTDTQYF.

V and J are TRBV6-1 and TRBJ2-4; 7 bases are shared with TRBD1. Germline values: CDR1 MNHNS, CDR2 SASEGT. Trimming at V came to 3 bases and at J to 7 bases, leaving 9 bases not matched to a gene. The CDR3 is 15 residues long. DNA of the CDR3: TGTGCCAGCAGTGATGGGCGACAGGGTTTGAACATTCAGTACTTC. Translation gives CASSDGRQGLNIQYF.

The CDR3 DNA reads TGTGCCAGCAGCGTAGCCACACGCCCGGGGAATGAGCAGTTCTTC. Translation: CASSVATRPGNEQFF. The chain recombines TRBV9 with TRBJ2-1, with TRBD2 as a possible D gene (5 bases). Trimming stripped 0 bases from V and 7 bases from J, with 14 bases between. The germline CDR1 and CDR2 sequences are SGDLS and YYNGEE. The CDR3 runs to 15 residues.

CDR3 sequence reads: CTTSGGGEETQYF. The CDR3 nucleotides read TGCACCACCAGCGGGGGGGGAGAAGAGACCCAGTACTTC. V usage is TRBV29-1 and J usage is TRBJ2-5; TRBD2 matches at 10 bases. Germline lookup yields CDR1 SQVTM and CDR2 ANQGSEA. This CDR3 contains 13 residues.

This clone occurred once. The chain employs TRBV5-6 and TRBJ2-7; D remains unclear. Deletions cut 1 base from V and 5 bases from J, with 10 bases between. Germline assignment: CDR1 SGHDT and CDR2 YYEEEE. This CDR3 comprises 13 residues. The CDR3 DNA follows: TGTGCCAGCAGCTTGATCGGGTTCCACGAGCAGTACTTC. Its translation is CASSLIGFHEQYF.

The V gene is TRBV6-1, the J gene TRBJ2-5, with 7 bases aligning to TRBD2. The ends lost 1 base at V and 6 bases at J; junction bases unmatched: 5. This CDR3 is 14 amino acids long. Germline loops: CDR1 MNHNS, CDR2 SASEGT. CDR3 in amino acids: CASSEGRGEQTQYF. In DNA, the CDR3 is TGTGCCAGCAGTGAAGGCCGGGGGGAACAGACCCAGTACTTC.